This T cell receptor beta chain was identified during a study of shared clonotypes between healthy human individuals (dated by TCRdb to 2018 to 2020). Regarding the complete study: A couple of women and a few men aged 18 to 49 years were included in the cohort. For each donor, CD4 naive and CD4 memory were each run on three plates, CD8 naive on two plates, and CD8 memory on one plate. Between about 0.85 and 9.5 billion PBMCs per donor were obtained by leukapheresis. To increase sequencing depth and limit assay-specific biases, different laboratories used diverse techniques to prepare libraries and sequence TCR repertoires. The study deeply sequenced blood TCR repertoires of several healthy adults to estimate repertoire size and the extent of clonotype sharing between individuals.

The donors were healthy, HIV-negative adults with no recently reported acute infections or vaccinations. Every donor was a Caucasian adult residing in Nashville, Tennessee, USA. Magnetic negative selection was used to enrich CD4+ T cells, after which naive cells were positively selected on CD45RA and the negative fraction became the memory subset. Blood was obtained by leukapheresis, after which PBMCs were separated by Ficoll-Histopaque density gradient centrifugation and cryopreserved in liquid nitrogen vapor phase. Analytical flow cytometry was used to check the purity and quantity of every magnetically sorted T cell population. Each sorted fraction had its genomic DNA isolated and then quantified by UV absorbance on a Nanodrop 2000c. Using the deep immunoSEQ assay, TCR CDR3 regions were amplified from genomic DNA by multiplex PCR. Genomic DNA extracted from each cell subset was distributed evenly over all wells of several immunoSEQ 96-well plates, and each plate served as one replicate. Each replicate PCR for sorted subsets received around 200 ng genomic DNA, equal to tens of thousands of T cell genomes. Purified libraries were measured with a Qubit 3.0 fluorometer, size-checked on a Bioanalyzer 2100, and measured again with the KAPA Library Quantification kit. Every immunoSEQ 96-well plate was sequenced on a dedicated single-read 150-cycle Illumina NextSeq 550 flow cell. Per the source publication's procedure: The immunoSEQ output contained only junctional sequences without quality scores, so filtering could not match that applied to full-length reads. Sequences were annotated with PyIR, a Python wrapper for IgBLAST v1.9, using IMGT germline references to assign V/J genes and CDR3. Any read was removed if the V/J assignment was weak (E-value above 1e-6), the CDR3 was missing, or the read contained stop codons, out-of-frame junctions, or ambiguous translated residues. V3J clonotypes were defined as sequences sharing an identical inferred V gene, J gene, and CDR3 amino acid sequence. Percentage overlap between repertoires was computed as shared unique clonotypes divided by the size of the smaller repertoire. Richness of each repertoire was evaluated using RTK rarefaction, the Chao1 estimator, and Recon v2.1 estimates of unobserved clonotypes. Generation probabilities were computed with OLGA for all TCRbeta clonotypes obtained by the gDNA method from several donors. TCRdb took over this immuneACCESS table, retaining in-frame rearrangements with V and J assigned. Such tables are incomplete; in checked studies, under half of the missing clones stem from an unresolved V gene, and the remainder is unexplained. The V and J calls and clone size were taken over from that table, and D and trimming were inferred from the DNA. In this sample the table shows 950,000 to 1,100,000 clones, 75% to 85% of which occur a single time. The ten largest clones capture roughly 0.57% of the sample.

The investigation overall reported the following: Larger estimated clonotype richness was generally found for naive subsets than for memory subsets. About 4.5% of naive CD4, around 4% of naive CD8, about 2.5% of memory CD4, and around 0.42% of memory CD8 clonotypes were shared across several donors. Pairwise subsampling led to the expectation that sequencing depth would affect the degree of clonotype sharing among donors. Rarefaction of sorted-subset datasets indicated incomplete sequencing despite the large sequencing depth. Sampling was restricted to blood, and TCR repertoires in tissues likely differ from the TCR repertoires found in blood. The small number of donors limited the genetic and exposure-history diversity represented. Clonotypes shared by all four sorted-subset donors showed higher generation probabilities than non-shared clonotypes.

To note about this clone: Its antigen is unknown. Base quality data are lacking; no much larger clone is found one base away.

CDR1 and CDR2 were assigned from the germline V gene as MNHEY and SVGAGI. Germline trimming: 2 bases from V, 7 bases from J; junction bases outside gene matches: 5. Including the terminal cysteine and phenylalanine, the CDR3 comprises 14 residues. Only CDR3 DNA is held: 42 bases, read in frame from base 1. The TCR originated in a young man in good health. Some clones in this sample may be carry-over from other donors' samples. The chain is assembled from TRBV6-5 and TRBJ2-7, with 10 middle bases fitting TRBD2. Sequenced input: memory CD4+ T cells from PBMCs. The intended sense of this specimen's cell subset or site label: CD45RA-negative fraction. The DNA reads as follows: TGTGCCAGCAGTTACCCAGCGGGAGGGAAGGAGCAGTACTTC. It specifies CASSYPAGGKEQYF.